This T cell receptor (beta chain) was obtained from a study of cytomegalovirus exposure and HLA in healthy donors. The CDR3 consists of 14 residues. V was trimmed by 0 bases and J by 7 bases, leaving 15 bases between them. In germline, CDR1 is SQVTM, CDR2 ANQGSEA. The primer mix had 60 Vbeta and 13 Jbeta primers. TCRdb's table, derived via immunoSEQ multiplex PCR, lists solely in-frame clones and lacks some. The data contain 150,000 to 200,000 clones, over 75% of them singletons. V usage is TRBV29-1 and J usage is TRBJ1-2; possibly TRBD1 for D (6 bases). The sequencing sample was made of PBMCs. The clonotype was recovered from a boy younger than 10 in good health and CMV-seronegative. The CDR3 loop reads CSVEDARARGGYTF. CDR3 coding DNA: TGCAGCGTTGAAGATGCCAGGGCCAGGGGTGGCTACACCTTC.